These T cell receptor beta chains were read from a single sample in a study of cytotoxic CD8 clonotypes in ibrutinib-treated CLL. This table comes from immunoSEQ multiplex PCR, and its TCRdb copy is limited to in-frame clones, with some not included. This sample has 160,000 or so clones, with about 88% found just once. The sequencing used PBMCs, collected at disease progression, from a patient treated with ibrutinib. These receptors all stem from a human donor with chronic lymphocytic leukemia. Each CDR3 is given with its conserved first and last residue. The D gene is left open where the match is weak. The listing skips clone size in some rows; elsewhere it reads once, few, many or a size class.

J gene	D gene	V gene	clone size	CDR3 DNA	CDR3 protein
TRBJ2-3	TRBD1	TRBV5-8	once	TGTGCCAGCAGCTTGTCGACAGGGGTACTGACAGATACGCAGTATTTT	CASSLSTGVLTDTQYF
TRBJ2-1	TRBD1	TRBV7-8	NA	TGTGCCAGCAGGCCGACAGGGGGCGCCTACAATGAGCAGTTCTTC	CASRPTGGAYNEQFF
TRBJ1-1	NA	TRBV5-6	NA	TGTGCCAGCAGCTTGGCGATTGGGACTGAAGCTTTCTTT	CASSLAIGTEAFF
TRBJ2-3	NA	TRBV9	NA	TGTGCCAGCAGCCAAGACAGAGTCACAGATACGCAGTATTTT	CASSQDRVTDTQYF
TRBJ1-2	TRBD1	TRBV28	NA	TGTGCCAGCTCACCCGCCGGCAGGGGGCATGGCTACACCTTC	CASSPAGRGHGYTF
TRBJ1-1	NA	TRBV7-6	NA	TGTGCCAGCCTACCAGGGGTCGGTACTGAAGCTTTCTTT	CASLPGVGTEAFF
TRBJ2-2	NA	TRBV7-9	NA	TGTGCCAGCGGTCCGGTCCTGGGCGGGGAGCTGTTTTTT	CASGPVLGGELFF
TRBJ1-1	NA	TRBV4-2	NA	TGTGCCAGCAGCCTGGCGAACACTGAAGCTTTCTTT	CASSLANTEAFF
TRBJ1-2	NA	TRBV7-9	NA	TGTGCCAGCAGCTTAGGAAATTTGCAGACTAACTATGGCTACACCTTC	CASSLGNLQTNYGYTF
TRBJ1-1	NA	TRBV29-1	NA	TGCAGCGTTACATCGACAGACAACACTGAAGCTTTCTTT	CSVTSTDNTEAFF
TRBJ2-1	TRBD2	TRBV7-3	NA	TGTGCCAGCAGCGGACTAGCGGCCTCCTACAATGAGCAGTTCTTC	CASSGLAASYNEQFF
TRBJ2-1	NA	TRBV6-5	NA	TGTGCCAGCAGTTACGGCAGCACCTACAATGAGCAGTTCTTC	CASSYGSTYNEQFF
TRBJ2-5	NA	TRBV5-6	once	TGTGCCAGCAGCTTGGACTATCTAGAGACCCAGTACTTC	CASSLDYLETQYF
TRBJ2-7	NA	TRBV6-1	NA	TGTGCCAGCGGGCTAGTCTACGAGCAGTACTTC	CASGLVYEQYF
TRBJ1-5	NA	TRBV21-1	NA	TGTGCCAGCAGCATCGGGACAGGGGGCGAACGGCAGCCCCAGCATTTT	CASSIGTGGERQPQHF
TRBJ1-2	TRBD1	TRBV13	NA	TGTGCCAGCAGTCGACGGACAGGAAGAAACTATGGCTACACCTTC	CASSRRTGRNYGYTF